This T cell receptor (beta chain) was captured in a study of cytomegalovirus exposure and HLA in healthy donors (dated by TCRdb to the late 2010s). About the full investigation: An earlier analysis of more than 550 of the donors reported 250 to 300 Gb of sequence data and 95 million to 140 million unique TCR beta sequences obtained from 180 million or so T cells. About 330 gigabases of sequencing data and approximately 92 million unique TCR sequences made up an early release that covered about 640 HLA-typed donors. A later genetic analysis took genome-wide SNP genotypes for about 55% of the 666 donors and used that subset as a discovery cohort. The study used immunosequencing to profile the T cell repertoires of approximately 630 subjects and linked those repertoires to cytomegalovirus serostatus. Donor age, sex, ethnicity and CMV serostatus were compiled together with the repertoire data. Both class I and class II loci were covered by HLA typing, at four-digit resolution. To predict cytomegalovirus infection status, the study combined high-throughput TCR immunosequencing, statistical association of individual TCRs with disease status, and machine learning. Typing coverage differed by locus: A, B, C, DRB1 and DQB1 were typed in about 629-630 donors, DQA1 in 522, DPA1 in some 600, and DPB1 in roughly 470. About five DR-DQ haplotypes were treated as single units for association and clustering because of strong linkage in the cohort. Along with the 666-subject first cohort, a separate validation cohort of around 110 different subjects was used. Every discovery cohort repertoire had been produced on one sequencing platform. The later analysis used no new phenotypic data to find candidate immune exposures, relying instead on TCR beta sequences and their occurrence across donors. To study patterns of TCR occurrence, a later analysis re-analyzed previously published TCR beta repertoires from 650 to 750 donors and added high-resolution HLA genotyping. Among about 370 genotyped donors of the cohort, an average of around 220,000 unique TCR beta nucleotide sequences was sequenced per donor, of which about 18% were non-productive. Of the 300 to 400 genotyped donors, 81% fell in the genetic ancestry cluster associated with self-reported Caucasian donors. The study aimed to test whether cataloging public T cell receptors could reveal signatures of past pathogen exposure. An earlier analysis of roughly 600 of the donors used high-throughput TCR beta sequencing to judge whether each TCR beta V gene segment behaved as functional or pseudogenic. General findings and caveats noted by the study authors: Some IMGT-functional V segments, including TRBV6-2 and TRBV6-3, could not be distinguished by the 87-base-pair reads and were therefore excluded. In a later analysis, TCR association rates were found to vary across HLA loci, with the most associated TCRs seen for DRB1 alleles and the fewest for HLA-C alleles. V-gene and J-gene trimming of TCR beta chains was associated with a missense DCLRE1C variant in a later genetic analysis, and the association was replicated in an independent cohort. A group of highly shared sequence variants was considered likely to be a technical artifact of the sequencing pipeline. The authors suggested that the approach could potentially be extended to other disease states and immunological phenotypes. While some public TCRs were present in many individuals, most TCR sequences turned up only very rarely across donors. This cohort had only TCR beta chains sequenced, and the lack of alpha or paired-chain data limited which features could be detected. Because some donors lacked HLA typing at each locus, the association tests relied only on the typed subset. In an earlier analysis of some 550 of the donors, most TCR beta V segments were observed in productive rearrangements about 87% or about 30% of the time, broadly matching IMGT annotations. A further reported finding was that TCR beta sequences accurately predicted the HLA-A and HLA-B alleles for most subjects in the first cohort. A later genetic analysis reported fewer N-insertions in productive TCRs among donors in an Asian-associated ancestry cluster than the roughly 720-donor mean. Correlated functional status among segregating V segments might be attributable to linkage disequilibrium, but an unknown experimental factor could not be ruled out. The earlier analysis of 587 of the donors excluded some 15 rarely observed V segments, including chromosome 9 orphons, because counts were too low. Roughly uniform sequencing depth across donors was assumed in presence/absence analyses, although this assumption may not hold. The classifier was reported to diagnose cytomegalovirus status with high specificity and sensitivity in both the original and validation cohorts. In the study, approximately 160 TCR beta chains were listed as associated with cytomegalovirus. For the cohort, immune exposure information was limited to CMV serostatus. In a later analysis, most CMV-associated TCR beta chains were found to appear HLA-restricted, with HLA associations seemingly driven largely by CMV exposure. In a later analysis, HLA-associated TCR beta chains showed more clonal expansion and lower generation probabilities than non-associated chains that were equally common. In a later analysis, 16,951 TCR beta sequences were associated with specific HLA alleles at a false discovery rate of 0.05. In a later analysis, several top co-occurrence clusters were reported to appear linked to parvovirus B19, influenza, CMV and Epstein-Barr virus. Strong co-occurrence of HLA alleles, especially DR and DQ, made assigning TCR associations to individual alleles difficult. In vitro tests confirmed that a few of the cytomegalovirus-associated TCR beta chains recognize cytomegalovirus antigens.

The method behind the library was the immunoSEQ multiplex PCR assay. A mixture of 60 forward primers for TCR Vbeta segments and 13 reverse primers for TCR Jbeta segments was used in the multiplex PCR. The CDR3 region of rearranged TCR beta genes was amplified from genomic DNA with a multiplex PCR assay. On the Illumina HiSeq System, the amplified TCR beta libraries were sequenced as 87-base-pair reads. As for the authors' bioinformatics: In a later analysis, tens of millions of unique TCR beta chains were counted across the roughly 610 repertoires, and approximately 11 million of these chains were shared by at least two donors. To remove PCR and sequencing errors, raw reads were error-corrected and collapsed into unique sequences using a nearest-neighbor algorithm that merged closely related sequences. To assign V, D and J gene segments, CDR3 sequences were aligned to IMGT reference sequences. Each retained sequence needed at least a six-nucleotide match to both a V gene segment and a J gene segment. Rearrangements were classified as productive when the CDR3 lacked stop codons and remained in frame with V and J, and all other rearrangements were classified as non-productive. CDR3 was defined according to IMGT convention as the region running from the second conserved V-encoded cysteine to the conserved J-encoded phenylalanine. Sequences without an unambiguous match to a single V gene segment were excluded from the earlier analysis of 450 to 650 of the donors. In an earlier analysis of some 590 of the donors, a V segment was called functional when productive rearrangements were above 56.7%, and segregating when the standard deviation between donors exceeded 5%. A statistical classification framework was built to diagnose cytomegalovirus status from the catalog of TCR beta chain sequences. In a later analysis, V and J genes were assigned by comparing TCR nucleotide sequences against IMGT/GENE-DB human TR gene sequences. The TCRdist pipeline was used in a later analysis to assign CDR3 sequences and most-parsimonious VDJ recombination scenarios. In a later analysis, each TCR beta chain was defined by its CDR3 amino acid sequence together with its V-gene family, and reads lacking a unique V-gene family were excluded. To address suspected cross-contamination and a sequencing artifact, a later analysis removed a few hundred highly shared, low-generation-probability nucleotide sequences. In a later analysis, a clonal expansion index was calculated for each public chain from normalized within-repertoire ranks of inferred template counts. Generation probabilities in a later analysis came from a VDJ recombination model fitted to out-of-frame rearrangements, and those results were checked against IGoR. A later analysis scored TCR-TCR, TCR-HLA and TCR-CMV co-occurrence with hypergeometric tests, applying a repertoire-size bias correction to TCR pairs. In a later analysis, false discovery rates were estimated by permuting HLA or CMV assignments 20 times. In a later analysis, co-occurring TCRs were grouped with DBSCAN, and TCRdist sequence similarity was added when clustering was performed within HLA-allele-positive subsets. Co-occurrence clustering excluded repertoires with fewer than 30,000 or more than 120,000 public chains, plus five with anomalous nucleotide sharing. Drawn from immuneACCESS, this table holds only the in-frame rearrangements with V and J called that TCRdb kept. Clones are partly lost; checked studies trace under half to an unresolved V gene and leave the rest unexplained. Clone size and the V and J calls come from that table; the DNA yielded D and trimming. This sample is represented by 110,000 to 150,000 clones; 79% of them were singletons. The ten top clones hold about 0.97% of the sample.

This clone has just one count. No cognate antigen has been identified for it. Base qualities are not recorded, but no much larger clone differs from it by a single base. The cohort consisted of approximately 670 healthy bone marrow donors. All cohort members were sampled while nominally healthy, although unrecorded immune exposures were likely present. The donor was CMV seronegative and was included in the group of a few hundred seronegative cohort members. Every donor gave a peripheral blood sample, and the peripheral blood mononuclear cells from that sample were used for TCR beta sequencing. Genomic DNA was extracted from the blood cell samples with the Qiagen DNeasy Blood Extraction Kit. The CDR3 contains 16 residues, cysteine and phenylalanine counted. CDR3 DNA is the only sequence kept; it has 48 bases, read in frame from the first base. V is pruned by 5 bases and J by 2 bases, leaving 9 bases of the junction without a gene match. CDR1 and CDR2 are read off the germline V gene as KGHSY and FQNENV.

Sample: PBMCs. The source is a man in his late teens or twenties in good health and CMV-seronegative. This sequence uses TRBV16 and TRBJ1-5; TRBD1 lines up with 7 middle nucleotides. The DNA reads as follows: TGTGCCAGCAGCACCTCGACAGGGAATGGCAATCAGCCCCAGCATTTT. Its amino acids are CASSTSTGNGNQPQHF.